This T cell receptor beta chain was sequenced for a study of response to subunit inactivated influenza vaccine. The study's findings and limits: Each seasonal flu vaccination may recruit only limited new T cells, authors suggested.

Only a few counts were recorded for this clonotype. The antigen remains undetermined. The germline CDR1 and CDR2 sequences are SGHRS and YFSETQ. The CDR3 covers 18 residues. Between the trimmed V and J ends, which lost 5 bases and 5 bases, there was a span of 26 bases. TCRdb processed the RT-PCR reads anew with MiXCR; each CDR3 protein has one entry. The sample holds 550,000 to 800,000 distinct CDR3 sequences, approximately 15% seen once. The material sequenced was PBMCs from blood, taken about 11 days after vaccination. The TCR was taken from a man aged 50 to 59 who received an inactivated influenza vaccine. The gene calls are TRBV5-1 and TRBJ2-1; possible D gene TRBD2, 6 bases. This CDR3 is CASSLNPLGTVYHNEQFF. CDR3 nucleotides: TGCGCCAGCAGTTTGAACCCCTTAGGGACTGTCTATCACAATGAGCAGTTCTTC.